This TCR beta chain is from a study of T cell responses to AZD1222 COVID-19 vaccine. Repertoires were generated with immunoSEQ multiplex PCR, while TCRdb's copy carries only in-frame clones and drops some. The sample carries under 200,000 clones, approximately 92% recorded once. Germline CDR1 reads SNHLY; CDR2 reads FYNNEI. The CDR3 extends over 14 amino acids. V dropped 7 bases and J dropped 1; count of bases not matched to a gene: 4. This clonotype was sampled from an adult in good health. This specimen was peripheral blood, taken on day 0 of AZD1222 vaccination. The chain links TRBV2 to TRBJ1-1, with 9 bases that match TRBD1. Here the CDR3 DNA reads TGTGCCAGCACCCGGGACAGGGAGAACACTGAAGCTTTCTTT. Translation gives CASTRDRENTEAFF. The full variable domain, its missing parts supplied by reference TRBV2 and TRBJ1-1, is EPEVTQTPSHQVTQMGQEVILRCVPISNHLYFYWYRQILGQKVEFLVSFYNNEISEKSEIFDDQFSVERPDGSNFTLKIRSTKLEDSAMYFCASTRDRENTEAFFGQGTRLTVV.